These 4 T cell receptor beta chains were all obtained from the same sample, sequenced in a study of T cell repertoires and Cas9 in healthy adults. Assay: immunoSEQ multiplex PCR; the TCRdb copy retains only in-frame clones and omits some. The repertoire holds approximately 22,000 clones, with less than 95% as singletons. Sequencing input: CD4+ effector T cells (CD127+, CD25-, CD137-, CD154-) from PBMCs; culture status not recorded. These receptor sequences come from a human donor in good health.

V gene TRBV28 combines with J gene TRBJ2-5; 7 positions agree with TRBD1. CDR1 is MDHEN, CDR2 SYDVKM, per germline. Trimming removed 4 bases from V and 2 bases from J; junction bases left unmatched: 7. The CDR3 is 15 amino acids. The CDR3 sequence: CASSSRTGTQETQYF. The CDR3, as DNA: TGTGCCAGCAGTTCCCGGACAGGTACACAAGAGACCCAGTACTTC.

V gene TRBV5-6 combines with J gene TRBJ2-1; a weak D match, TRBD2 (6 bases). This CDR3 spans 14 amino acids. The germline V gene has CDR1 SGHDT and CDR2 YYEEEE. Trimming cost V 4 bases and J 9 bases, with 17 bases left between them. The CDR3 DNA follows: TGTGCCAGCAGCGTTCTTCGGGGGATGGGTGAGCAGTTCTTC. Amino acid sequence: CASSVLRGMGEQFF.

The V and J genes are TRBV5-3 and TRBJ2-7, with D maybe TRBD1 (5 bases). TRBV5-3 is an ORF; its function is uncertain. The CDR3 totals 14 residues. V was cut by 4 bases and J by 3 bases, with 14 bases left in between. The CDR3 DNA reads TGTGCCAGAAGCGAGAATCAGGGAATCTACGAGCAGTACGTC. Its protein is CARSENQGIYEQYV.

This chain joins TRBV7-2 and TRBJ2-1; 7 bases match TRBD2. The CDR3 is 14 residues long. CDR1 and CDR2 (germline): SGHTA, FQGNSA. The junction had 5 bases not matched to a gene; V was cut back by 5 bases and J by 4 bases. The CDR3 region has the DNA TGTGCCAGCAGCCCGCAGCGGGATTACAATGAGCAGTTCTTC. It specifies CASSPQRDYNEQFF.